What follows are 5 T cell receptor beta chains derived from one specimen sequenced in a study of blood T cell repertoires in COVID-19. Measured with immunoSEQ multiplex PCR; TCRdb has only the in-frame clones, and not every one. The table has nearly 350,000 clones, about four fifths seen once. The sequenced sample consisted of peripheral blood. These receptors originate from a man younger than 40 with active or convalescent COVID-19.

The genes are TRBV29-1 and TRBJ2-5; possibly TRBD1 for D (6 bases). CDR3 length equals 14 residues. Trimming cost V 6 bases and J 5 bases, with 19 bases left between them. Germline-derived CDR1 and CDR2 are SQVTM and ANQGSEA. The DNA for the CDR3 is TGCAGCGTGGGGTCGGCAGGGGATTGGGAGACCCAGTACTTC. Its protein product is CSVGSAGDWETQYF.

The V gene is TRBV5-1, the J gene TRBJ1-5; TRBD1 aligns across 7 bases. J gave up 5 bases and V 2 bases, and 7 bases lay outside the gene matches. The CDR3 has 15 residues. Germline CDR1 reads SGHRS; CDR2 reads YFSETQ. CDR3 bases: TGCGCCAGCAGCTTTGGGGACAGTTATGATCAGCCCCAGCATTTT. It yields the protein CASSFGDSYDQPQHF.

The V call is TRBV4-1, the J call TRBJ2-5; D might be TRBD2 (5 bases). The CDR3 has 13 residues. V shed 5 bases and J shed 3 bases, with 10 bases lying between them. Per germline, CDR1 MGHRA and CDR2 YSYEKL. The chain's CDR3 is CASSTRGKETQYF. The DNA for the CDR3 is TGCGCCAGCAGCACCCGAGGGAAAGAGACCCAGTACTTC.

J is TRBJ2-7 and V is TRBV27; TRBD2 might be the D (5 bases). Looked up from germline, CDR1 is MNHEY and CDR2 is SMNVEV (reference sequence). The germline V and J ends were trimmed by 4 bases and 0 bases, with 7 bases remaining between them. CDR3 length: 13 residues. For the CDR3, the DNA is TGTGCCAGCAGTTCTGGACTCTCCTACGAGCAGTACTTC. As protein: CASSSGLSYEQYF.

The chain couples TRBV18 to TRBJ1-2; D unresolved. This CDR3 comprises 15 residues. Germline CDR1 reads KGHSH; CDR2 reads LQKENI. The V end lost 0 bases, the J end lost 0 bases, and 8 bases lay between the germline ends. CDR3 sequence (DNA): TGTGCCAGCTCACCACCGGGCACAACTAACTATGGCTACACCTTC. Amino acids: CASSPPGTTNYGYTF.